The rows below give T cell receptor beta chains drawn from one sample of a study of CXCR3-negative and CXCR3-positive naive CD8 T cells. TCRdb reprocessed the 5' RACE reads and reports one entry per CDR3 protein, with no DNA. Listed are 110,000 or so distinct CDR3 sequences; 0.35% to 0.4% falls within the top ten. The sample taken for sequencing was naive CXCR3+ CD8+ T cells from blood. The receptors come from a human donor in good health. Some clones in this sample may be carry-over from other donors' samples. The CDR3 runs from the conserved cysteine through the conserved F or W. Fields, in order: J gene, V gene, CDR3 protein.

j_gene: TRBJ2-1; v_gene: TRBV5-1; CDR3aa: CASSWVGETANEQFF
j_gene: TRBJ1-1; v_gene: TRBV4-1; CDR3aa: CASSQAPGQGEDTEAFF
j_gene: TRBJ1-1; v_gene: TRBV5-1; CDR3aa: CASSLDYTEAFF
j_gene: TRBJ2-5; v_gene: TRBV20-1; CDR3aa: CSARVKYQETQYF
j_gene: TRBJ2-2; v_gene: TRBV5-1; CDR3aa: CASSPLRDRSDGELFF
j_gene: TRBJ2-1; v_gene: TRBV4-3; CDR3aa: CASSQDEDRESYNEQFF
j_gene: TRBJ2-5; v_gene: TRBV18; CDR3aa: CASSPEKTGLEETQYF
j_gene: TRBJ2-7; v_gene: TRBV2; CDR3aa: CASSAGYNYEQYF
j_gene: TRBJ2-7; v_gene: TRBV7-9; CDR3aa: CASSSASGGNSYEQYF
j_gene: TRBJ2-7; v_gene: TRBV9; CDR3aa: CASSVGSGKYEQYF
j_gene: TRBJ1-5; v_gene: TRBV10-1; CDR3aa: CASSDWRQGPYQPQHF
j_gene: TRBJ2-7; v_gene: TRBV7-6; CDR3aa: CASGLSGSNYEQYF
j_gene: TRBJ1-5; v_gene: TRBV7-9; CDR3aa: CASSLTDSNQPQHF
j_gene: TRBJ2-7; v_gene: TRBV5-1; CDR3aa: CASSFEGSSYEQYF
j_gene: TRBJ2-1; v_gene: TRBV6-6; CDR3aa: CASTLGASGGYNEQFF
j_gene: TRBJ2-5; v_gene: TRBV29-1; CDR3aa: CSVAGWQNQETQYF
j_gene: TRBJ2-1; v_gene: TRBV5-5; CDR3aa: CASSLYPGEYNEQFF
j_gene: TRBJ2-5; v_gene: TRBV7-9; CDR3aa: CASSLVGLGETQYF
j_gene: TRBJ2-7; v_gene: TRBV29-1; CDR3aa: CSVEGERDVSGGEQYF
j_gene: TRBJ1-1; v_gene: TRBV30; CDR3aa: CAWSVTENTEAFF
j_gene: TRBJ2-7; v_gene: TRBV27; CDR3aa: CASSSGVGTPYEQYF
j_gene: TRBJ2-3; v_gene: TRBV15; CDR3aa: CATSGVGQSTDTQYF
j_gene: TRBJ2-7; v_gene: TRBV5-6; CDR3aa: CASSLVQASSYEQYF
j_gene: TRBJ2-7; v_gene: TRBV13; CDR3aa: CASSFLAAEQYF
j_gene: TRBJ1-1; v_gene: TRBV27; CDR3aa: CASSLGRPLNTEAFF
j_gene: TRBJ1-1; v_gene: TRBV7-8; CDR3aa: CASSFDRAAEAFF
j_gene: TRBJ2-3; v_gene: TRBV24-1; CDR3aa: CATSDLPKGGYGSDTQYF
j_gene: TRBJ1-2; v_gene: TRBV5-1; CDR3aa: CASSLGATDGYTF
j_gene: TRBJ1-5; v_gene: TRBV6-5; CDR3aa: CASSPGGERLDQPQHF
j_gene: TRBJ2-5; v_gene: TRBV19; CDR3aa: CASTGRARETQYF
j_gene: TRBJ2-1; v_gene: TRBV7-9; CDR3aa: CASSAPTSGSFGSYNEQFF
j_gene: TRBJ2-6; v_gene: TRBV4-2; CDR3aa: CASSQEVPGANVLTF